Listed below are T cell receptor beta chains from one sample, sequenced in a study of blood T cells in healthy people across ages. TCRdb reanalysed the 5' RACE reads using MiXCR and keeps one entry per CDR3 protein. The table includes approximately 960,000 distinct CDR3 sequences, 29% detected once. This sample was also put to use in a study of T cells of mothers and their children.

Sequencing was carried out using blood. The receptors derive from a woman in her thirties or forties in good health. Each CDR3 is given with its conserved first and last residue. A D gene is named only where the DNA matches it firmly. Part of the rows lack a size; the others show once, few, many or a class for expanded clones.

cdr3_aa cdr3_nt j_call v_call clone_size d_call
CASSPLVARLNNAQFF TGTGCCAGCAGCCCTTTGGTGGCCAGACTCAACAATGCGCAGTTCTTC TRBJ2-1 TRBV7-2 . .
CAIKGHLKDTEAFF TGTGCCATTAAAGGACACCTTAAAGACACTGAAGCTTTCTTT TRBJ1-1 TRBV10-3 many .
CASSWTDGTEAFF TGTGCCAGCAGCTGGACAGACGGAACTGAAGCTTTCTTT TRBJ1-1 TRBV5-5 . .
CSATEGRRNQPQHF TGCAGTGCCACGGAAGGGAGGCGCAATCAGCCCCAGCATTTT TRBJ1-5 TRBV20-1 . .
CASSPGASGGFNEQYF TGTGCCAGCAGCCCGGGGGCTAGCGGGGGTTTTAATGAGCAGTACTTC TRBJ2-5 TRBV11-2 once TRBD2
CSVVVRRSSYEQYF TGCAGCGTTGTAGTTCGACGGAGTTCCTACGAGCAGTACTTC TRBJ2-7 TRBV29-1 many .
CASSEENTLETQYF TGTGCCAGCAGTGAAGAAAATACGTTAGAGACCCAGTACTTC TRBJ2-5 TRBV2 . .
CASGWTGENEKLFF TGCGCCAGCGGCTGGACAGGGGAAAATGAAAAACTGTTTTTT TRBJ1-4 TRBV5-1 . TRBD1
CAGSLGTGTGSYEQYF TGTGCCGGCAGTTTAGGAACCGGGACAGGGAGCTACGAGCAGTACTTC TRBJ2-7 TRBV27 . TRBD1
CASSQAPPGRGYEQYF TGCGCCAGCAGCCAAGCCCCCCCAGGTCGGGGCTACGAGCAGTACTTC TRBJ2-7 TRBV4-3 . .
CASSSGASGGNQETQYF TGTGCCAGCAGCTCCGGGGCGAGCGGGGGGAACCAAGAGACCCAGTACTTC TRBJ2-5 TRBV11-1 . TRBD2
CASSLDGSKTQYF TGCGCCAGCAGCTTGGATGGTTCGAAGACCCAGTACTTC TRBJ2-5 TRBV5-1 few .
CASSYSAGIGYTF TGTGCCAGCAGTTACTCGGCCGGAATTGGCTACACCTTC TRBJ1-2 TRBV6-2/TRBV6-3 . .
CATRRQWSLQETQYF TGTGCCACCAGAAGACAGTGGTCCTTGCAAGAGACCCAGTACTTC TRBJ2-5 TRBV28 . .
CASSRAGGPVYNEQFF TGCGCCAGCAGTCGAGCGGGAGGGCCGGTATACAATGAGCAGTTCTTC TRBJ2-1 TRBV4-1 . TRBD2
CASSAGQGRTDTQYF TGCGCCAGCAGCGCGGGACAGGGTAGGACAGATACGCAGTATTTT TRBJ2-3 TRBV5-1 few TRBD1
CASSTPRQLVETQYF TGTGCCAGCAGCACCCCTCGACAATTGGTAGAGACCCAGTACTTC TRBJ2-5 TRBV7-9 . .
CSAPGASGGTDTQYF TGCAGTGCCCCAGGGGCTAGCGGGGGGACAGATACGCAGTATTTT TRBJ2-3 TRBV20-1 many TRBD2
CASSQGAGALVRETQYF TGTGCCAGCAGCCAAGGGGCAGGGGCGCTAGTAAGGGAGACCCAGTACTTC TRBJ2-5 TRBV11-2 few .
CASSLQGLPLHF TGTGCCAGCAGCCTACAGGGACTACCCCTCCACTTT TRBJ1-6 TRBV7-2 few .
CASSNLQGSSGNTIYF TGTGCCAGCAGCAACTTGCAGGGGAGCTCTGGAAACACCATATATTTT TRBJ1-3 TRBV7-2 . .